The 8 T cell receptor beta chains reported below all come from one sample, sequenced in a study of OX40 agonist ivuxolimab in advanced cancers. The repertoire was sequenced with immunoSEQ multiplex PCR; TCRdb's copy has only in-frame clones and lacks some. The repertoire consists of under 95,000 clones, with about 82% occurring once and the leading ten covering about 6.9%. Sequenced material: CD4+ or CD8+ T cells sorted from blood, taken in a trial of the OX40 agonist ivuxolimab. Receptor source: an adult with an advanced solid tumor such as melanoma, head and neck, liver or kidney cancer.

The chain is built from TRBV30 and TRBJ2-4, with D perhaps TRBD1 (6 bases). There are 14 residues in the CDR3. Per the germline V gene, CDR1 is GTSNPN and CDR2 is SVGIG (reference sequence). V was pared by 2 bases and J by 4 bases, with 12 bases between. Written as DNA, the CDR3 is TGTGCCTGGAGTCAAAAGGACAGTAAAAACATTCAGTACTTC. The encoded protein is CAWSQKDSKNIQYF.

J is TRBJ2-5 and V is TRBV2; no clear D. The germline V and J ends were trimmed by 3 bases and 5 bases, with 4 bases remaining between them. The CDR3 contains 11 residues. Per germline, CDR1 SNHLY and CDR2 FYNNEI. This CDR3 is CASSEVETQYF. DNA for the CDR3: TGTGCCAGCAGTGAGGTCGAGACCCAGTACTTC. The full variable domain, with the rest looked up from reference TRBV2 and TRBJ2-5, is EPEVTQTPSHQVTQMGQEVILRCVPISNHLYFYWYRQILGQKVEFLVSFYNNEISEKSEIFDDQFSVERPDGSNFTLKIRSTKLEDSAMYFCASSEVETQYFGPGTRLLVL.

This chain's CDR3 is CASSRLGVAGGRAEQFF. CDR3 DNA: TGTGCCAGCAGCCGTCTGGGAGTAGCGGGAGGGCGGGCTGAGCAGTTCTTC. This rearrangement joins TRBV5-6 to TRBJ2-1; TRBD2 aligns across 11 bases. This CDR3 comprises 17 residues. With 4 bases clipped from V and 9 bases from J, the junction kept 15 bases outside the gene matches. Germline-derived CDR1 and CDR2 are SGHDT and YYEEEE.

The rearrangement joins TRBV9 to TRBJ1-1; D is undetermined. The CDR3 is 14 residues long. The germline CDR1 and CDR2 sequences are SGDLS and YYNGEE. V lost 2 bases and J lost 1, with 9 bases in between. For the CDR3, the DNA is TGTGCCAGCAGCGTGACGACGGCGAACACTGAAGCTTTCTTT. Translation: CASSVTTANTEAFF.

The V call is TRBV9, the J call TRBJ2-1, with TRBD2 matching 7 bases. With V trimmed by 4 bases and J by 7 bases, 11 bases remained unmatched. CDR3 size: 15 residues. Germline CDR1 is SGDLS and CDR2 is YYNGEE. The CDR3 reads CASSPPAGTLNEQFF. The CDR3 DNA reads TGTGCCAGCAGCCCGCCAGCGGGAACCCTGAATGAGCAGTTCTTC. The whole variable domain, remainder taken from reference TRBV9 and TRBJ2-1, is DSGVTQTPKHLITATGQRVTLRCSPRSGDLSVYWYQQSLDQGLQFLIQYYNGEERAKGNILERFSAQQFPDLHSELNLSSLELGDSALYFCASSPPAGTLNEQFFGPGTRLTVL.

The rearrangement uses TRBV5-1 and TRBJ2-2; D ambiguous. Germline CDR1 and CDR2: SGHRS and YFSETQ. The V gene lost 2 bases and the J gene lost 0 bases, with 5 bases spanning the gap. CDR3 length: 14 residues. CDR3 region: CASSFTANTGELFF. The CDR3 bases are TGCGCCAGCAGCTTCACAGCGAACACCGGGGAGCTGTTTTTT.

The chain carries TRBV9 and TRBJ1-6; 7 nucleotides align to TRBD1. CDR1 is SGDLS, CDR2 YYNGEE, per germline. Losses at the gene ends were 4 bases for V and 7 bases for J; bases not matched to a gene: 5. The CDR3 totals 14 residues. The CDR3 nucleotides are TGTGCCAGCAGCAGACAGGGCCTGAATTCACCCCTCCACTTT. It codes for CASSRQGLNSPLHF. Filled out from reference TRBV9 and TRBJ1-6, the complete variable domain reads DSGVTQTPKHLITATGQRVTLRCSPRSGDLSVYWYQQSLDQGLQFLIQYYNGEERAKGNILERFSAQQFPDLHSELNLSSLELGDSALYFCASSRQGLNSPLHFGNGTRLTVT.

V usage is TRBV6-1 and J usage is TRBJ1-3; no clear D gene. There are 15 residues in the CDR3. V was trimmed by 5 bases and J by 2 bases, leaving 13 bases between them. Germline CDR1 MNHNS, CDR2 SASEGT. The CDR3 nucleotides are TGTGCCAGCAGTCTGCTGCGGACTGCTGGAAACACCATATATTTT. Its protein product is CASSLLRTAGNTIYF.